These T cell receptor beta chains were read from a single sample in a study of OX40 agonist ivuxolimab in advanced cancers. Some clones are missing from TCRdb's copy, which holds only in-frame ones; the method was immunoSEQ multiplex PCR. The sample holds approximately 17,000 clones, 82% seen once. This sample comprised CD4+ or CD8+ T cells sorted from blood, obtained in a trial of the OX40 agonist ivuxolimab. Source of these receptors: an adult with an advanced solid tumor such as melanoma, head and neck, liver or kidney cancer. Each CDR3 is given with its conserved first and last residue. The D gene is left open where the match is weak. The size entry is marked missing in some rows and otherwise reads once, few, many or a size class.

v_call	clone_size	d_call	j_call	cdr3_nt	cdr3_aa
TRBV5-1	.	.	TRBJ2-7	TGCGCCAGCACGGACCGAGAAGGTTACGAGCAGTACTTC	CASTDREGYEQYF
TRBV2	.	.	TRBJ2-1	TGTGCCAGCAGAGGTGGAAACTTAGCCTTGGGAAAGTTCTTC	CASRGGNLALGKFF
TRBV18	few	.	TRBJ1-5	TGTGCCAGCTCACCCCAGCCTGGTAGCAATCAGCCCCAGCATTTT	CASSPQPGSNQPQHF
TRBV21-1	.	.	TRBJ1-2	TGTGCCAGCAGCACACATCACACCTTC	CASSTHHTF
TRBV4-3	.	.	TRBJ2-1	TGCGCCAGCAGCCAAGATTGGCTAGCCGGGGGTGAGCAGTTCTTC	CASSQDWLAGGEQFF
TRBV15	.	TRBD1	TRBJ2-7	TGTGCCACCAGCAGAGCTACAGGGGGCTACGAGCAGTACTTC	CATSRATGGYEQYF
TRBV7-9	few	.	TRBJ2-3	TGTGCCAGCAGCTTTAACGTAGGGGGGAGCACAGATACGCAGTATTTT	CASSFNVGGSTDTQYF
TRBV30	.	TRBD1	TRBJ1-6	TGTGCCTGGAGCGTCCCGGGACAGACTAATTCACCCCTCCACTTT	CAWSVPGQTNSPLHF
TRBV4-1	.	.	TRBJ1-1	TGCGCCAGCAGCCAAGGCCTACAGAACACTGAAGCTTTCTTT	CASSQGLQNTEAFF
TRBV4-2	few	TRBD1	TRBJ2-7	TGTGCCAGCAGCCAAGCGCCGGGACAGGGTTTTTTCTACGAGCAGTACTTC	CASSQAPGQGFFYEQYF
TRBV25-1	.	TRBD2	TRBJ2-7	TGTGCCAGCAGTGACCCCCTAGCGGCCGTCTACGAGCAGTACTTC	CASSDPLAAVYEQYF
TRBV7-3	.	.	TRBJ2-3	TGTGCCAGCAGCTTAACGGGTCCAGATACGCAGTATTTT	CASSLTGPDTQYF
TRBV2	.	.	TRBJ1-4	TGTGCCAGCAAGGGAACTGTAGGTGAAAAACTGTTTTTT	CASKGTVGEKLFF
TRBV7-3	.	TRBD2	TRBJ2-3	TGTGCCAGCAGCTGGGGACTAGCGGGAGAGGCCGGCACAGATACGCAGTATTTT	CASSWGLAGEAGTDTQYF
TRBV7-8	.	.	TRBJ2-3	TGTGCCAGCAGCTTAGGCGGTAGTTCCGATACGCAGTATTTT	CASSLGGSSDTQYF
TRBV30	.	TRBD1	TRBJ1-3	TGTGCCTGGAAGGGACAGGGTCCTTTCTCTGGAAACACCATATATTTT	CAWKGQGPFSGNTIYF
TRBV2	.	TRBD1	TRBJ2-2	TGTGCCACCCAGGGGGTGATCACCGGGGAGCTGTTTTTT	CATQGVITGELFF
TRBV14	.	TRBD1	TRBJ2-2	TGTGCCAGCACCCCGGTTTCAGGGGGGAACACCGGGGAGCTGTTTTTT	CASTPVSGGNTGELFF
TRBV19	.	.	TRBJ1-6	TGTGCCAGTAGTATTGGGGGGGCGCGCAATTCACCCCTCCACTTT	CASSIGGARNSPLHF
TRBV28	.	.	TRBJ2-7	TGTGCCAGCAGTCCCGGCGGAGGACAGATCTACGAGCAGTACTTC	CASSPGGGQIYEQYF
TRBV15	.	.	TRBJ2-7	TGTGCCACCAGCCCCCGGGACGGCACCTACGAGCAGTACTTC	CATSPRDGTYEQYF
TRBV27	.	TRBD1	TRBJ2-2	TGTGCCAGCAGTTTATTTGGCAGGGGGCGCGGAACCGGGGAGCTGTTTTTT	CASSLFGRGRGTGELFF
TRBV30	few	.	TRBJ1-4	TGTGCCTGGAGGCCCCGTCTTTCTGCGTATAATGAAAAACTGTTTTTT	CAWRPRLSAYNEKLFF
TRBV19	.	.	TRBJ1-6	TGTGCCAGTAATCGGGGGGGAGAGTCACCCCTCCACTTT	CASNRGGESPLHF